One sample yielded the 4 T cell receptor beta chains listed below, sequenced in a study of CD8+ T cells in alopecia areata (dated 2018 in TCRdb). The library was prepared using the immunoSEQ multiplex PCR assay. RNA was extracted from all samples and reverse transcribed into cDNA, which served as template for TCR sequencing. What TCRdb holds here is the immuneACCESS table cut down to in-frame rearrangements. Part of the clones is not present; checked against another copy, under half of the missing clones reflect an unresolved V gene, and the others are unexplained. In all, the sample holds about 100,000 clones, and 65% to 85% of those were seen once. Clones ranked in the top ten supply roughly a quarter of the sample. The sample's time point, from its label and the paper: 20 to 30 weeks on oral tofacitinib. The treatment or condition label on this specimen signifies: oral pan-JAK inhibitor, 5-10 mg twice daily.

This specimen was CD8+ T cells sorted from blood, taken at week 24, from a patient treated with tofacitinib. The source of these receptors is a human donor with alopecia areata.

The chain joins TRBV2 to TRBJ2-1; TRBD1 might be the D (5 bases). In germline, CDR1 is SNHLY, CDR2 FYNNEI. Between the trimmed V and J ends, which lost 3 bases and 9 bases, there was a span of 18 bases. CDR3 length: 15 residues. CDR3 loop: CASSDGPELRGEQFF. The CDR3 DNA follows: TGTGCCAGCAGTGACGGGCCTGAATTAAGGGGTGAGCAGTTCTTC.

V is TRBV11-2 and J is TRBJ2-3; 11 nucleotides line up with TRBD2. CDR3 length equals 14 residues. Germline V lookup: CDR1 SGHAT, CDR2 FQNNGV. V shed 3 bases, J shed 7 bases, and the junction held 3 bases outside the gene matches. The CDR3: CASSLASGGNTQYF. CDR3 coding DNA: TGTGCCAGCAGCTTGGCTAGCGGGGGGAATACGCAGTATTTT.

The genes are TRBV10-3 and TRBJ2-1, with a possible D match to TRBD2 (5 bases). The V and J ends lost 3 bases and 10 bases respectively, with 22 bases between them. From germline, CDR1 is ENHRY and CDR2 SYGVKD. There are 16 residues in the CDR3. This chain's CDR3 is CAISDPGVVEPIEQFF. The CDR3 DNA reads as TGTGCCATCAGTGACCCCGGGGTGGTAGAGCCCATCGAGCAGTTCTTC.

The chain's CDR3 is CSVEVIGAGEQFF. CDR3 bases: TGCAGCGTTGAAGTAATAGGAGCAGGTGAGCAGTTCTTC. V and J are TRBV29-1 and TRBJ2-1; D is undetermined. Trimming left V 1 base short and J 9 bases short, with 13 bases between. The germline CDR1 and CDR2 sequences are SQVTM and ANQGSEA. The CDR3 has 13 residues.